This entry lists 32 T cell receptor beta chains sequenced from one sample in a study of Ad26.COV2.S vaccination and SARS-CoV-2 variants (TCRdb year 2021). Libraries came from the immunoSEQ multiplex PCR assay. Entries here come from immuneACCESS through TCRdb and include only in-frame sequences with V and J called. Some clones fail to appear in such tables; in the studies checked, an unresolved V gene covers under half of the shortfall, and the cause of the remainder is unknown. The sample table shows 440,000 or so clones, and roughly 91% are seen once. Of the sample, approximately 4.5% falls within the top ten clones. What this sample's treatment or condition label stands for: 15 to 20 received Ad26.COV2.S at low or high dose, single or two shots; a few received placebo; per-sample allocation not given. Repertoires of vaccine and placebo recipients were sequenced from samples collected on day 63 after the first injection.

Here the sequenced sample was peripheral blood, taken in a trial of Ad26.COV2.S vaccine versus placebo. The receptor source for this set is a person aged 18-65 years who received the Ad26.COV2.S COVID-19 vaccine or a placebo.

The V call is TRBV29-1, the J call TRBJ2-7; D call uncertain. The CDR3 has 12 residues. The germline V gene encodes CDR1 SQVTM and CDR2 ANQGSEA. Trimming cost V 3 bases and J 2 bases, with 8 bases left between them. CDR3 DNA: TGCAGCGTTGAGACGGGTACCTACGAGCAGTACTTC. The encoded protein is CSVETGTYEQYF.

The V and J genes are TRBV18 and TRBJ2-2; unclear D gene. In germline, CDR1 is KGHSH, CDR2 LQKENI. V lost 3 bases and J 2 bases, leaving 7 bases between the germline ends. This CDR3 has 14 amino acids. The chain's CDR3 is CASSPQDNTGELFF. CDR3 sequence (DNA): TGTGCCAGCTCACCCCAAGACAACACCGGGGAGCTGTTTTTT.

The rearrangement joins TRBV9 to TRBJ2-5, with D possibly being TRBD1 (6 bases). CDR1 is SGDLS, CDR2 YYNGEE, per germline. This CDR3 is 14 amino acids long. Trimming left V 4 bases short and J 7 bases short, with 17 bases between. The CDR3 sequence is CASSPGDGAWTQYF. CDR3 DNA: TGTGCCAGCAGCCCAGGGGATGGGGCTTGGACCCAGTACTTC.

This chain links TRBV20-1 with TRBJ2-7, with D maybe TRBD1 (6 bases). Germline V gives CDR1 DFQATT, CDR2 SNEGSKA (reference sequence). The V end was cut by 6 bases, the J end by 5 bases, with 11 bases between. The CDR3 contains 11 residues. This chain's CDR3 is CSAPRGNEQYF. In DNA form, the CDR3 reads TGCAGTGCGCCCAGGGGCAACGAGCAGTACTTC.

The count of this clone is one. DNA for the CDR3: TGTGCCAGCAAGCCAGGGGTTGCTGGAAACACCATATATTTT. Encoded protein: CASKPGVAGNTIYF. The rearrangement links TRBV6-5 to TRBJ1-3, with a possible D match to TRBD1 (6 bases). The CDR3 is made up of 14 amino acids. Germline-derived CDR1 and CDR2 are MNHEY and SVGAGI. Trimming removed 7 bases at V and 2 bases at J, with 12 bases between.

This clone was seen once. This chain links TRBV30 with TRBJ1-4, with TRBD1 matching 12 bases. The CDR3 spans 16 residues. Trimming took 2 bases from V and 3 from J; bases not matched to a gene: 4. The V gene's germline CDR1 is GTSNPN and CDR2 SVGIG (reference sequence). The CDR3 protein is CAWSPGTGGSNEKLFF. The CDR3 coding sequence is TGTGCCTGGAGTCCTGGGACAGGGGGCTCTAATGAAAAACTGTTTTTT.

This chain uses TRBV11-3 with TRBJ2-3; D not resolved. V dropped 1 base and J dropped 2 bases, with 10 bases sitting between them. Germline values: CDR1 SGHNT, CDR2 YENEEA. The CDR3 loop spans 15 amino acids. This CDR3 is CASSLASALTDTQYF. The CDR3 DNA sequence: TGTGCCAGCAGCTTAGCCAGCGCCCTCACAGATACGCAGTATTTT.

The rearrangement joins TRBV25-1 to TRBJ2-1, with TRBD2 as a possible D gene (6 bases). Looked up from germline, CDR1 is MGHDK and CDR2 is SYGVNS. V gave up 8 bases and J gave up 0 bases, with 14 bases separating them. There are 15 residues in the CDR3. The chain's CDR3 is CASEAGTRSYNEQFF. The CDR3 DNA follows: TGTGCCAGCGAAGCCGGGACTCGCTCCTACAATGAGCAGTTCTTC.

This chain uses TRBV7-6 with TRBJ1-5; D ambiguous. The ends were cut back, 5 bases at V and 1 base at J, with 12 bases in the middle. The germline CDR1 and CDR2 sequences are SGHVS and FNYEAQ. The CDR3 length is 15 residues. The CDR3 here is CASSAKPGSNQPQHF. The CDR3 DNA sequence: TGTGCCAGCAGCGCCAAGCCTGGCAGCAATCAGCCCCAGCATTTT.

The chain employs TRBV5-5 and TRBJ2-2; D is uncertain. The CDR3 runs 15 residues. Trimming pared 1 base from V and 7 bases from J, leaving 14 bases between. Per the germline V gene, CDR1 is SGHKS and CDR2 is YYEKEE (reference sequence). The DNA for the CDR3 is TGTGCCAGCAGCTTGAGGAGTGGGCGAAGCGGGGAGCTGTTTTTT. This gives the protein CASSLRSGRSGELFF.

The CDR3 loop is CASRDPRGWQYF. The CDR3 region has the DNA TGTGCCAGCAGGGACCCCCGGGGTTGGCAGTACTTC. The V and J genes are TRBV12-3 or TRBV12-4 and TRBJ2-7, with a tentative D call TRBD2 (5 bases). The ends were cut back, 6 bases at V and 9 bases at J, with 15 bases in the middle. The CDR3 runs 12 residues.

This chain uses TRBV6-2 or TRBV6-3 with TRBJ2-2; 12 nucleotides match TRBD2. Trimming took 5 bases from V and 2 from J; bases not matched to a gene: 6. This CDR3 is built from 17 residues. Germline V gives CDR1 MNHEY, CDR2 SVGEGT. In DNA, the CDR3 is TGTGCCAGCAGTACCCGACTAGCGGGAGCTAACACCGGGGAGCTGTTTTTT. Its translation is CASSTRLAGANTGELFF.

This clone was counted once. The chain carries TRBV28 and TRBJ2-7; D perhaps matches TRBD1 (6 bases). The germline gives CDR1 MDHEN, CDR2 SYDVKM. This CDR3 comprises 13 residues. Trimming took 5 bases from V and 1 from J, leaving 9 bases between them. The CDR3, as DNA: TGTGCCAGCAGTCGACAGGTGTCCTACGAGCAGTACTTC. Protein: CASSRQVSYEQYF.

J is TRBJ1-3 and V is TRBV10-3; D gene unclear. V lost 2 bases and J lost 0, with 14 bases in between. The CDR3 loop spans 17 amino acids. Germline values: CDR1 ENHRY, CDR2 SYGVKD. The CDR3 DNA sequence: TGTGCCATCAGTGAGCCAAGAGGACGGGCCTCTGGAAACACCATATATTTT. Translating gives CAISEPRGRASGNTIYF.

CDR3 coding DNA: TGTGCCAGCAGCGTAGTGCCAGGGGATAACTATGGCTACACCTTC. It specifies CASSVVPGDNYGYTF. The V and J genes are TRBV9 and TRBJ1-2; TRBD1 might be the D (6 bases). Germline lookup yields CDR1 SGDLS and CDR2 YYNGEE. This CDR3 contains 15 residues. V dropped 0 bases and J dropped 1 base, with 10 bases sitting between them.

J is TRBJ1-5 and V is TRBV6-5; 7 nucleotides match TRBD1. Germline CDR1 and CDR2: MNHEY and SVGAGI. This CDR3 comprises 14 residues. Trimming removed 5 bases from V and 6 bases from J; junction bases left unmatched: 7. The CDR3 nucleotides are TGTGCCAGCAGTCAAACAGGGGAGGGTCAGCCCCAGCATTTT. Translation: CASSQTGEGQPQHF.

This chain joins TRBV7-9 and TRBJ2-1; 13 bases map to TRBD2. Germline trimming cut 3 bases from V and 12 bases from J; bases unmatched to any gene: 11. Germline CDR1 and CDR2: SEHNR and FQNEAQ (reference sequence). This CDR3 has 16 residues. The CDR3 loop reads CASSFPLAGGSSGQFF. Here the CDR3 DNA reads TGTGCCAGCAGCTTCCCACTAGCGGGAGGGTCCTCCGGGCAGTTCTTC.

The chain carries TRBV14 and TRBJ2-1; TRBD2 might be the D (5 bases). Germline V gives CDR1 SGHDN, CDR2 FVKESK. V was pared by 5 bases and J by 7 bases, with 15 bases between. This CDR3 has 14 amino acids. Written as DNA, the CDR3 is TGTGCCAGCAGCACTAAAATTCGGGGAAATGAGCAGTTCTTC. It specifies CASSTKIRGNEQFF. The whole variable domain, filled in from reference TRBV14 and TRBJ2-1, reads EAGVTQFPSHSVIEKGQTVTLRCDPISGHDNLYWYRRVMGKEIKFLLHFVKESKQDESGMPNNRFLAERTGGTYSTLKVQPAELEDSGVYFCASSTKIRGNEQFFGPGTRLTVL.

DNA for the CDR3: TGCAGTGCTAGTGGGGCTAGCGGCACCGGGAATGAGCAGTTCTTC. Its protein product is CSASGASGTGNEQFF. The chain employs TRBV20-1 and TRBJ2-1, with 7 bases identical to TRBD2. The CDR3 loop spans 15 amino acids. J was trimmed by 7 bases and V by 3 bases; bases with no gene match: 12. CDR1 and CDR2 from the germline V gene are DFQATT and SNEGSKA (reference sequence).

The chain combines TRBV6-6 with TRBJ2-1, with D unclear. From germline, CDR1 is MNHNY and CDR2 SVGAGI (reference sequence). This CDR3 has 11 residues. Trimming removed 2 bases at V and 5 bases at J, with 1 base between. The CDR3 is CASSYNNEQFF. The CDR3 DNA reads as TGTGCCAGCAGTTACAACAATGAGCAGTTCTTC.

The rearrangement links TRBV18 to TRBJ2-1; TRBD2 agrees at 15 bases. CDR1 is KGHSH and CDR2 is LQKENI in the germline V gene. Trimming at V came to 4 bases and at J to 0 bases, leaving 7 bases not matched to a gene. The CDR3 totals 19 residues. The CDR3 region has the DNA TGTGCCAGCTCACTAGGACTAGCGGGAGGGACGTCCTCCTACAATGAGCAGTTCTTC. Translated: CASSLGLAGGTSSYNEQFF.

The genes are TRBV6-6 and TRBJ2-5; 14 nucleotides align to TRBD2. After removal of 7 bases from V and 3 bases from J, the junction contained 7 bases not matched to a gene. The CDR3 has 16 residues. Germline CDR1 reads MNHNY; CDR2 reads SVGAGI (reference sequence). The CDR3 coding sequence is TGTGCCAGCACCCTGAGACTAGCGGGAGGGGAAGAGACCCAGTACTTC. As protein: CASTLRLAGGEETQYF.

The rearrangement links TRBV5-1 to TRBJ2-7, with D possibly TRBD2 on 7 matching bases. This CDR3 has 15 residues. Looked up from germline, CDR1 is SGHRS and CDR2 is YFSETQ. V was trimmed by 5 bases and J by 2 bases, leaving 17 bases between them. CDR3 region: CASRWGGATTYEQYF. The CDR3 DNA reads as TGCGCCAGCAGGTGGGGGGGCGCGACCACCTACGAGCAGTACTTC.

The chain couples TRBV2 to TRBJ2-1, with D possibly matching TRBD2 (6 bases). The germline V gene encodes CDR1 SNHLY and CDR2 FYNNEI. Trimming removed 7 bases at V and 5 bases at J, with 15 bases between. The CDR3 totals 14 residues. CDR3 region: CASIRAAGNNEQFF. The CDR3 DNA follows: TGTGCCAGCATCCGGGCCGCGGGGAACAATGAGCAGTTCTTC.

This rearrangement joins TRBV7-2 to TRBJ1-5; unclear D gene. The CDR3 runs 16 residues. The V end was cut by 2 bases, the J end by 4 bases, with 15 bases between. CDR1 and CDR2 from the germline V gene are SGHTA and FQGNSA. Here the CDR3 DNA reads TGTGCCAGCAGCTTATCAACGGGGAAACGGAATCAGCCCCAGCATTTT. It specifies CASSLSTGKRNQPQHF. Using reference TRBV7-2 and TRBJ1-5 for the parts outside the CDR3, the full variable domain is GAGVSQSPSNKVTEKGKDVELRCDPISGHTALYWYRQSLGQGLEFLIYFQGNSAPDKSGLPSDRFSAERTGGSVSTLTIQRTQQEDSAVYLCASSLSTGKRNQPQHFGDGTRLSIL.

The sample holds one count of this clone. The chain is built from TRBV19 and TRBJ1-1; D ambiguous. Deletions cut 6 bases from V and 3 bases from J, with 8 bases between. Germline-derived CDR1 and CDR2 are LNHDA and SQIVND (reference sequence). The CDR3 has 12 residues. The CDR3 DNA follows: TGTGCCAGTAGGCCGGGTTACACTGAAGCTTTCTTT. It is translated as CASRPGYTEAFF.

V and J are TRBV30 and TRBJ2-7; no firm D call. Germline loops: CDR1 GTSNPN, CDR2 SVGIG (reference sequence). V was shortened by 1 base and J by 5 bases, with 9 bases between the two germline ends. This CDR3 has 12 residues. CDR3 region: CAWSGTWNEQYF. The CDR3, as DNA: TGTGCCTGGAGTGGGACCTGGAACGAGCAGTACTTC.

V usage is TRBV13 and J usage is TRBJ2-3, with D perhaps matching TRBD2 (5 bases). With 1 base removed from V and 7 bases from J, the gap between germline ends came to 9 bases. This CDR3 has 13 amino acids. Per the germline V gene, CDR1 is PRHDT and CDR2 is FYEKMQ (reference sequence). CDR3 loop: CASSLVPGNTQYF. In nucleotides, the CDR3 is TGTGCCAGCAGCTTAGTTCCGGGGAATACGCAGTATTTT.

The chain combines TRBV7-3 with TRBJ1-3, with TRBD1 matching 7 bases. Looked up from germline, CDR1 is SGHTA and CDR2 is FQGTGA. V dropped 5 bases and J dropped 0; count of bases not matched to a gene: 4. There are 15 residues in the CDR3. For the CDR3, the DNA is TGTGCCAGCAGCCCAGGGGGTGTCTCTGGAAACACCATATATTTT. It specifies CASSPGGVSGNTIYF.

This chain joins TRBV29-1 and TRBJ2-7; 9 nucleotides line up with TRBD1. With V trimmed by 6 bases and J by 6 bases, 6 bases remained unmatched. The CDR3 spans 12 residues. Germline CDR1 reads SQVTM; CDR2 reads ANQGSEA. The CDR3 nucleotides are TGCAGCGTAAAACAGGGGGCGGGCGAGCAGTACTTC. This codes for CSVKQGAGEQYF.

This clone was seen a few times. The chain couples TRBV28 to TRBJ2-7; 10 nucleotides line up with TRBD2. Germline values: CDR1 MDHEN, CDR2 SYDVKM. The V and J ends lost 3 bases and 8 bases, in that order; junction bases with no gene match: 7. There are 14 residues in the CDR3. CDR3 in DNA: TGTGCCAGCAGTTTGCCAACTAGCGGGACTAAGCAGTACTTC. It translates to CASSLPTSGTKQYF.

The rearrangement links TRBV18 to TRBJ1-1; D not resolved. V was cut by 0 bases and J by 6 bases, with 14 bases left in between. The CDR3 length is 15 residues. The V gene's germline CDR1 is KGHSH and CDR2 LQKENI. This chain's CDR3 is CASSPPSHLGAEAFF. The CDR3 bases are TGTGCCAGCTCACCACCGTCCCACCTTGGGGCTGAAGCTTTCTTT.